The sequence of this TCR beta chain was determined in a study of blood T cell repertoires in COVID-19. V lost 2 bases to trimming and J lost 0 bases, with 12 bases between them. The germline V gene encodes CDR1 WNHNN and CDR2 SYGVQD (reference sequence). This CDR3 has 16 amino acids. Sequencing used immunoSEQ multiplex PCR; TCRdb keeps in-frame clones, though not all of them. The sample shows about 370,000 clones, 80% to 90% of them seen only once. The source material was peripheral blood. The chain uses TRBV10-1 and TRBJ2-3; D is unclear. This TCR came from a woman in her twenties or thirties with COVID-19, enrolled during active disease. The CDR3 reads CASSEETFYSTDTQYF. CDR3 DNA: TGCGCCAGCAGTGAGGAGACTTTCTACAGCACAGATACGCAGTATTTT.